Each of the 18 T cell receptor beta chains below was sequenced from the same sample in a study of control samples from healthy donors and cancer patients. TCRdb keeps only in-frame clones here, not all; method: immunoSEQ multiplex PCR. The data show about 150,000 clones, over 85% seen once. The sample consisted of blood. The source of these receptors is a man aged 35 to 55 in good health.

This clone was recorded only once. CDR3 sequence (DNA): TGTGCCAGCAGTCCGATAGGACAGGACCAAGAGACCCAGTACTTC. Amino acids: CASSPIGQDQETQYF. The chain joins TRBV28 to TRBJ2-5; 7 bases agree with TRBD1. Trimming at V came to 5 bases and at J to 0 bases, leaving 6 bases not matched to a gene. Germline loops: CDR1 MDHEN, CDR2 SYDVKM. This CDR3 contains 15 residues.

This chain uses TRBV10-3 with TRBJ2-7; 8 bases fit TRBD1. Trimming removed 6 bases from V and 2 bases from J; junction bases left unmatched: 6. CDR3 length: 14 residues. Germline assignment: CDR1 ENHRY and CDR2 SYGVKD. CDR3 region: CAISQNRGAYEQYF. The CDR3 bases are TGTGCCATCAGCCAGAACAGGGGGGCCTACGAGCAGTACTTC.

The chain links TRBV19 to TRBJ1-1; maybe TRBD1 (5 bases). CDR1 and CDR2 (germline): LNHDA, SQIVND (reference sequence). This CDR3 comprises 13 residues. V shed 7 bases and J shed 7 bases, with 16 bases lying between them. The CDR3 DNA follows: TGTGCCAGTACCGTGGGACCACTAGGTGAAGCTTTCTTT. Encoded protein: CASTVGPLGEAFF.

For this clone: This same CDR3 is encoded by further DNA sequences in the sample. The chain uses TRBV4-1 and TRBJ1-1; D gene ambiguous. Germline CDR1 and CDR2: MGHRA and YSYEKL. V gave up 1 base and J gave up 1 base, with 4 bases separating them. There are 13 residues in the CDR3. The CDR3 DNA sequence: TGCGCCAGCAGCCAAGGGGGGAACACTGAAGCTTTCTTT. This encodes CASSQGGNTEAFF.

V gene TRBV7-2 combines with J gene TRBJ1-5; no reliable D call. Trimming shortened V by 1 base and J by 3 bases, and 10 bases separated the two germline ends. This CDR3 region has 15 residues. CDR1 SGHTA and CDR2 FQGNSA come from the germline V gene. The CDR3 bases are TGTGCCAGCAGCTTAGAGGACTGGCCCAATCAGCCCCAGCATTTT. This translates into CASSLEDWPNQPQHF.

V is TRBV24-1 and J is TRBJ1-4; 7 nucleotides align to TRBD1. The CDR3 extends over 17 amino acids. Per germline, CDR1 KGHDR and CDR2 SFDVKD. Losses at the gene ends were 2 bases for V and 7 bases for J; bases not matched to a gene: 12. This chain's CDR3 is CATSDSPRGRGPEKLFF. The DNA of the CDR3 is TGTGCCACCAGTGATTCCCCGAGGGGGAGGGGGCCTGAAAAACTGTTTTTT.

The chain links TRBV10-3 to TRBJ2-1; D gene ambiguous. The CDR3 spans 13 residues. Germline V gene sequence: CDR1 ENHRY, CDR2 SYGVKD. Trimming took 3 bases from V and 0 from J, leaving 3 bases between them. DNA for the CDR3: TGTGCCATCAGTGATGTCTCCTACAATGAGCAGTTCTTC. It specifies CAISDVSYNEQFF.

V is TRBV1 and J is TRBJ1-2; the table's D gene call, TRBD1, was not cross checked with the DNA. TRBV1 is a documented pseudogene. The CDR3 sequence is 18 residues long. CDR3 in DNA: TGCACCAGCAGCCTTATCATAATAAGGGACAGGGGGACCTATGGCTACACCTTC. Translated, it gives CTSSLIIIRDRGTYGYTF.

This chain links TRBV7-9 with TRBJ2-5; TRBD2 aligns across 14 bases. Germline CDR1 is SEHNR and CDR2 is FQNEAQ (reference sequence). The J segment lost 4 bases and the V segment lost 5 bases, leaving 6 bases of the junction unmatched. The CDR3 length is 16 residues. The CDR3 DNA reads TGTGCCAGCAGCCGAGGACTAGCGGGGGGCGGAGAGACCCAGTACTTC. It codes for CASSRGLAGGGETQYF.

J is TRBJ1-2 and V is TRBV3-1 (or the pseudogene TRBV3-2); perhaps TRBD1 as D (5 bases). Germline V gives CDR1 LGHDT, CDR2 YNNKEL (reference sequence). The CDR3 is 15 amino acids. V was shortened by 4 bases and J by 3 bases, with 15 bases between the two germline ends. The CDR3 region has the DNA TGTGCCAGCAGCCGGAGGGGAGGAACGGACTATGGCTACACCTTC. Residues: CASSRRGGTDYGYTF.

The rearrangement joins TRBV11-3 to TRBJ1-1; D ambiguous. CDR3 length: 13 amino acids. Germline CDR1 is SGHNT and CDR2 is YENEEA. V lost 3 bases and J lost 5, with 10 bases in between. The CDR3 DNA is TGTGCCAGCAGCTTGGGAGTAGAGACTGAAGCTTTCTTT. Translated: CASSLGVETEAFF.

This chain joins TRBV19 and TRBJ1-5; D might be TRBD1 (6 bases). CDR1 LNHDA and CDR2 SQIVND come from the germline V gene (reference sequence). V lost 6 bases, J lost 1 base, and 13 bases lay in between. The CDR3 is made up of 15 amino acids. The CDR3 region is CASSLDSLSNQPQHF. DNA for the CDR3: TGTGCCAGTAGCCTGGACAGCCTCAGCAATCAGCCCCAGCATTTT. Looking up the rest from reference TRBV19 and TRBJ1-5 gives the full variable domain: DGGITQSPKYLFRKEGQNVTLSCEQNLNHDAMYWYRQDPGQGLRLIYYSQIVNDFQKGDIAEGYSVSREKKESFPLTVTSAQKNPTAFYLCASSLDSLSNQPQHFGDGTRLSIL.

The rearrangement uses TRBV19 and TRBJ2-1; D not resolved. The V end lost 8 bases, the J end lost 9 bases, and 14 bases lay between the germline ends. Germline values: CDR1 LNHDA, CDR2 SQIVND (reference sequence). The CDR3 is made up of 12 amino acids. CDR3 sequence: CASGLGSIEQFF. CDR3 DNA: TGTGCCAGTGGCCTCGGGTCAATTGAGCAGTTCTTC. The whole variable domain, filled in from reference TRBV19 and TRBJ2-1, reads DGGITQSPKYLFRKEGQNVTLSCEQNLNHDAMYWYRQDPGQGLRLIYYSQIVNDFQKGDIAEGYSVSREKKESFPLTVTSAQKNPTAFYLCASGLGSIEQFFGPGTRLTVL.

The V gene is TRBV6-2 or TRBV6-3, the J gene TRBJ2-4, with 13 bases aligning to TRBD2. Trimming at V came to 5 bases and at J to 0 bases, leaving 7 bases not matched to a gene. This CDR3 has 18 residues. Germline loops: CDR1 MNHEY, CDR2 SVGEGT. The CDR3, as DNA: TGTGCCAGCAGTCGGACTAGCGGGGGCCTAATAGCCAAAAACATTCAGTACTTC. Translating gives CASSRTSGGLIAKNIQYF.

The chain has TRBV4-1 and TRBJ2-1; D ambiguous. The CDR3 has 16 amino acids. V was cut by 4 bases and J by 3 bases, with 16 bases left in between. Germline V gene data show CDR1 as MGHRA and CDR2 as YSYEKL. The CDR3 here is CASSPSPPKGYNEQFF. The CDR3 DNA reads TGCGCCAGCAGCCCCTCCCCCCCGAAGGGCTACAATGAGCAGTTCTTC.

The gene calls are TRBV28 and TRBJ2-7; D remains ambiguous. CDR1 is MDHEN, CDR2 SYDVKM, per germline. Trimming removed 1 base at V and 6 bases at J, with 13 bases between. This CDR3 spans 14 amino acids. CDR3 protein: CASSLLHAAGEQYF. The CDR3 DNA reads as TGTGCCAGCAGTTTATTGCACGCCGCCGGCGAGCAGTACTTC.

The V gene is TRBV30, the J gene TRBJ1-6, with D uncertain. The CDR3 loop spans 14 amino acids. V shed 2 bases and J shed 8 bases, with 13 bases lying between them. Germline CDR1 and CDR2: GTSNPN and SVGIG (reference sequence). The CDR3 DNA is TGTGCCTGGAGTCGAGGAGGGCTGGATTCACCCCTCCACTTT. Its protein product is CAWSRGGLDSPLHF.

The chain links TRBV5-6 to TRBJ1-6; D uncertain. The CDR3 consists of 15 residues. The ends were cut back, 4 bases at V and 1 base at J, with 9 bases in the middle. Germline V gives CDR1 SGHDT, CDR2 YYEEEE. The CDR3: CASSTFWSYNSPLHF. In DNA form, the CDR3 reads TGTGCCAGCAGCACCTTTTGGTCCTATAATTCACCCCTCCACTTT.